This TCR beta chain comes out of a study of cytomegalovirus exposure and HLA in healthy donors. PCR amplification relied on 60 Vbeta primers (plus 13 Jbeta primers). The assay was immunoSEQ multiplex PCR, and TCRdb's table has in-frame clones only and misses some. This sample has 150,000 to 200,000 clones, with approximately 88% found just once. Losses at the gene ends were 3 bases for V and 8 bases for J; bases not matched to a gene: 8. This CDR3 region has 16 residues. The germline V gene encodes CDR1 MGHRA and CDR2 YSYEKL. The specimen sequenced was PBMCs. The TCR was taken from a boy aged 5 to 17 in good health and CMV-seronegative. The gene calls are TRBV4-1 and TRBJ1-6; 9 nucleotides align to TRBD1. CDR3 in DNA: TGCGCCAGCAGCCAGGACCCCGGGACAGGGTATTCACCCCTCCACTTT. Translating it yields CASSQDPGTGYSPLHF.